This T cell receptor (beta chain) is from a study of shared clonotypes between healthy human individuals. Study conclusions and caveats: Lower generation probabilities were found for non-shared clonotypes than for those shared by all four donors. Naive subsets tended to show greater estimated richness than memory subsets.

A deep-level run was used for the assay. Repertoires were generated with immunoSEQ multiplex PCR, while TCRdb's copy carries only in-frame clones and drops some. The sample carries hundreds of thousands of clones, 73% recorded once. Per the germline V gene, CDR1 is MNHNY and CDR2 is SVGAGI (reference sequence). Between the trimmed V and J ends, which lost 5 bases and 4 bases, there was a span of 15 bases. There are 15 residues in the CDR3. Comments on this clone: What it recognizes is unknown.

The sample comprised memory CD4+ T cells sorted from blood. Subset given: CD45RA-negative fraction. The chain links TRBV6-6 to TRBJ1-5; D remains unclear. This receptor was taken from a woman between 25 and 40 years old in good health. The CDR3 loop is CASSLGSTQNQPQHF. Here the CDR3 DNA reads TGTGCCAGCAGTCTAGGCTCCACCCAAAATCAGCCCCAGCATTTT.